This T cell receptor beta chain was identified in a study of CD8 T cells in ankylosing spondylitis. The TCR beta libraries were generated through quantitative 5'-RACE incorporating molecular barcodes. TCRdb reprocessed the 5' RACE reads via MiXCR and lists one record per CDR3 protein. The repertoire holds over 200,000 distinct CDR3 sequences, with about 18% as singletons. As concerns this clonotype: The antigen is undetermined.

Overall study results and limits: Peripheral blood samples showed relatively rare disease-linked clones, and these clones were CD8+. Clones linked to disease were reported to show significant enrichment in matched ankylosing spondylitis synovial fluid. It appeared that ankylosing spondylitis blood was characterized by a TCR beta motif of about eight highly homologous variants.

The length of the CDR3 is 15 residues. V was cut by 5 bases and J by 8 bases, with 20 bases left in between. CDR1 is SEHNR and CDR2 is FQNEAQ in the germline V gene (reference sequence). Sequenced sample: blood, either unsorted or a sorted T cell fraction (not recorded which). The sequence was obtained from a male donor with ankylosing spondylitis. V and J are TRBV7-9 and TRBJ2-3, with D perhaps being TRBD1 or TRBD2 (6 bases each). This chain's CDR3 is CASSGTGEGGGTQYF. CDR3 coding DNA: TGTGCCAGCAGCGGCACGGGCGAGGGGGGAGGTACGCAGTATTTT.